One and the same sample provided the 9 T cell receptor beta chains below, sequenced in a study of shared clonotypes between healthy human individuals. The data were produced by immunoSEQ multiplex PCR, yet TCRdb's version contains in-frame clones alone and is incomplete. The sample yields approximately 1.1 million clones, around 82% seen once. The sequenced sample consisted of memory CD4+ T cells from PBMCs. Subset here: CD45RA-negative fraction. The receptors stem from a man aged 18 to 29 in good health. Some clones in this sample may be carry-over from other donors' samples.

This rearrangement joins TRBV10-3 to TRBJ2-7; D remains ambiguous. The CDR3 is 12 residues long. V lost 6 bases to trimming and J lost 2 bases, with 8 bases between them. Looked up from germline, CDR1 is ENHRY and CDR2 is SYGVKD. The CDR3 loop reads CAIRRTAYEQYF. The DNA of the CDR3 is TGTGCCATCAGAAGGACGGCCTACGAGCAGTACTTC.

This clone was picked up many times. This chain links TRBV9 with TRBJ2-7; TRBD1 is a possible D gene (6 bases). V lost 0 bases and J 3 bases, leaving 13 bases between the germline ends. CDR1 SGDLS and CDR2 YYNGEE come from the germline V gene. This CDR3 is built from 15 residues. The CDR3 loop reads CASSVGHRASYEQYF. CDR3 bases: TGTGCCAGCAGCGTAGGTCACAGGGCAAGCTACGAGCAGTACTTC. Full variable domain (outside the CDR3, taken from reference TRBV9 and TRBJ2-7): DSGVTQTPKHLITATGQRVTLRCSPRSGDLSVYWYQQSLDQGLQFLIQYYNGEERAKGNILERFSAQQFPDLHSELNLSSLELGDSALYFCASSVGHRASYEQYFGPGTRLTVT.

The count of this clone is one. The genes are TRBV7-3 and TRBJ2-1; D remains unclear. The germline gives CDR1 SGHTA, CDR2 FQGTGA. This CDR3 has 14 amino acids. Trimming stripped 4 bases from V and 9 bases from J, with 16 bases between. The CDR3 sequence: CASSYQAEVGEQFF. The CDR3 DNA sequence: TGTGCCAGCAGCTATCAGGCCGAGGTCGGTGAGCAGTTCTTC.

This sequence joins TRBV28 and TRBJ1-2; D uncertain. This CDR3 is 11 amino acids long. The V and J ends lost 6 bases and 8 bases respectively, with 10 bases between them. Per germline, CDR1 MDHEN and CDR2 SYDVKM. The CDR3, as DNA: TGTGCCAGCAGCCACAAGTGGGGCTACACCTTC. It translates to CASSHKWGYTF.

Of note for this clone: A single base separates this from a much larger clone, so it may be a read error. At the DNA level, this CDR3 is encoded by other sequences in the same sample as well. The chain couples TRBV18 to TRBJ1-5; 7 nucleotides agree with TRBD1. From germline, CDR1 is KGHSH and CDR2 LQKENI. The CDR3 runs to 13 residues. The V and J ends lost 3 bases and 5 bases, in that order; junction bases with no gene match: 1. CDR3 region: CASSPQGDQPQHF. As DNA, the CDR3 is TGTGCCAGCTCACCTCAGGGGGATCAGCCCCAGCATTTT.

This clone occurred many times. This sequence joins TRBV5-8 and TRBJ1-5; weak D call: TRBD1 (6 bases). Germline CDR1 reads SGHTS; CDR2 reads YDEGEE. With 3 bases removed from V and 4 bases from J, the gap between germline ends came to 14 bases. This CDR3 is 15 amino acids long. The CDR3 DNA follows: TGTGCCAGCAGCTCGGGACAAGGGGGGAATCAGCCCCAGCATTTT. Translation: CASSSGQGGNQPQHF.

The chain has TRBV5-1 and TRBJ2-5; possible D gene TRBD2, 7 bases. The V gene's germline CDR1 is SGHRS and CDR2 YFSETQ. The V and J ends lost 0 bases and 2 bases respectively, with 11 bases between them. This CDR3 has 15 amino acids. The CDR3: CASSLVRGGQETQYF. The CDR3 DNA follows: TGCGCCAGCAGCTTGGTCAGGGGAGGGCAAGAGACCCAGTACTTC.

The V gene is TRBV7-8, the J gene TRBJ2-1, with D uncertain. V was pared by 4 bases and J by 0 bases, with 16 bases between. The length of the CDR3 is 17 residues. Germline V gives CDR1 SGHVS, CDR2 FQNEAQ. The CDR3 loop reads CASSSTFWTSSYNEQFF. The CDR3 coding sequence is TGTGCCAGCAGCTCCACCTTTTGGACCAGCTCCTACAATGAGCAGTTCTTC.

A single count supports this clone. The sample has other DNA sequences that encode this CDR3 too. V and J are TRBV4-3 and TRBJ1-2; D remains unclear. The CDR3 is 14 residues long. Germline values: CDR1 LGHNA, CDR2 YSLEER. Between the trimmed V and J ends, which lost 0 bases and 3 bases, there was a span of 8 bases. CDR3 amino acids: CASSQDVTDYGYTF. The CDR3 DNA follows: TGCGCCAGCAGCCAAGATGTAACCGACTATGGCTACACCTTC.